A single sample gave rise to the 2 T cell receptor beta chains below, sequenced in a study of OX40 agonist ivuxolimab in advanced cancers. Produced via immunoSEQ multiplex PCR; TCRdb's table is partial and in-frame only. The top ten hold 0.99% of the sample, which has more than 60,000 clones, about 88% seen once. The material sequenced was CD4+ or CD8+ T cells sorted from blood, taken in a trial of the OX40 agonist ivuxolimab. Receptor source: an adult with an advanced solid tumor such as melanoma, head and neck, liver or kidney cancer.

The chain joins TRBV2 to TRBJ2-3; D ambiguous. The V gene lost 9 bases and the J gene lost 3 bases, with 10 bases spanning the gap. From germline, CDR1 is SNHLY and CDR2 FYNNEI. This CDR3 has 12 residues. The CDR3 loop reads CASLTATDTQYF. CDR3 bases: TGTGCCAGTCTAACAGCAACAGATACGCAGTATTTT.

The chain carries TRBV4-3 and TRBJ1-2; D call uncertain. Trimming left V 4 bases short and J 4 bases short, with 10 bases between. There are 13 residues in the CDR3. Germline V gene lookup returns CDR1 LGHNA and CDR2 YSLEER. The DNA of the CDR3 is TGCGCCAGCAGCCCCAGTACGGGCTATGGCTACACCTTC. Encoded protein: CASSPSTGYGYTF.